The TCR beta chain described here comes from a study of CD8 T cells in Susac syndrome. High-throughput TCR beta sequencing covered peripheral CD8+ and CD4+ T cells. With random hexamers, about 0.45 to 1 ug RNA was reverse transcribed. Each CDR3 protein is one row after TCRdb ran MiXCR on the immunoSEQ multiplex PCR reads. The sample lists roughly 330,000 distinct CDR3 sequences, about 90% occurring once. CDR3 length: 14 residues. The germline V and J ends were trimmed by 0 bases and 1 base, with 7 bases remaining between them. CDR1 SGHRS and CDR2 YFSETQ come from the germline V gene. The receptor was derived from a human donor with multiple sclerosis. The sequenced material came from CD4+ T cells from PBMCs. This chain links TRBV5-1 with TRBJ1-1; D is unresolved. CDR3 sequence reads: CASSLDSPNTEAFF. The CDR3 DNA is TGCGCCAGCAGCTTGGACAGCCCGAACACTGAAGCTTTCTTT.